Each of the 7 T cell receptor beta chains below was sequenced from the same sample in a study of shared clonotypes between healthy human individuals. Sequencing used immunoSEQ multiplex PCR; TCRdb keeps in-frame clones, though not all of them. The sample includes 1.5 million to 2.5 million clones, about 95% of them seen just once. It was CD45RO-negative cells, positively selected for CCR7, that made up naive CD8 cells, with terminally differentiated effector memory CD45RA+ cells excluded. The sample consisted of naive CD8+ T cells sorted from blood. All receptors derive from a man between 18 and 29 years old in good health.

The chain links TRBV7-8 to TRBJ1-5, with 7 bases fitting TRBD1. Germline-derived CDR1 and CDR2 are SGHVS and FQNEAQ. The trim removed 3 bases at V and 3 bases at J, leaving 5 bases unmatched. This CDR3 comprises 15 residues. CDR3 sequence reads: CASSFPGTDNQPQHF. CDR3 coding DNA: TGTGCCAGCAGCTTTCCCGGGACAGACAATCAGCCCCAGCATTTT.

CDR3 loop: CAWSRLTGEGYTF. In DNA form, the CDR3 reads TGTGCCTGGAGTCGGCTTACAGGGGAAGGCTACACCTTC. V and J are TRBV30 and TRBJ1-2; 7 bases fit TRBD1. This CDR3 is built from 13 residues. The germline gives CDR1 GTSNPN, CDR2 SVGIG (reference sequence). V was pared by 2 bases and J by 8 bases, with 8 bases of the junction left unmatched.

The V call is TRBV7-8, the J call TRBJ2-7; TRBD2 might be the D (6 bases). The ends were cut back, 6 bases at V and 7 bases at J, with 16 bases in the middle. The CDR3 spans 13 residues. The germline CDR1 and CDR2 sequences are SGHVS and FQNEAQ. CDR3 in DNA: TGTGCCAGCAGTTCCAATATCCTAGCGGAGCAGTACTTC. Protein: CASSSNILAEQYF.

V is TRBV15 and J is TRBJ2-7; D perhaps matches TRBD2 (5 bases). Germline assignment: CDR1 LNHNV and CDR2 YYDKDF (reference sequence). CDR3 length equals 17 residues. Trimming pared 1 base from V and 3 bases from J, leaving 19 bases between. In DNA, the CDR3 is TGTGCCACCAGCAGAGCCTCCCCCCGGGGTGAGGACTACGAGCAGTACTTC. Protein: CATSRASPRGEDYEQYF.

V is TRBV30 and J is TRBJ1-2, with 7 bases lining up with TRBD1. V shed 1 base and J 2 bases; nucleotides not matched to a gene: 4. The CDR3 covers 14 residues. Germline-derived CDR1 and CDR2 are GTSNPN and SVGIG (reference sequence). The CDR3 reads CAWSGDSVNYGYTF. The CDR3 nucleotides are TGTGCCTGGAGTGGGGACAGCGTGAACTATGGCTACACCTTC.

The CDR3 DNA reads as TGTGCCAGCAGCCCAAGGTCGGCCGGCAGCTCTGGGGCCAACGTCCTGACTTTC. Its translation: CASSPRSAGSSGANVLTF. The chain uses TRBV7-9 and TRBJ2-6; no definite D call. CDR3 length: 18 amino acids. Germline values: CDR1 SEHNR, CDR2 FQNEAQ (reference sequence). Trimming took 5 bases from V and 0 from J, leaving 17 bases between them. Combining the CDR3 with reference TRBV7-9 and TRBJ2-6 gives the whole variable domain DTGVSQNPRHKITKRGQNVTFRCDPISEHNRLYWYRQTLGQGPEFLTYFQNEAQLEKSRLLSDRFSAERPKGSFSTLEIQRTEQGDSAMYLCASSPRSAGSSGANVLTFGAGSRLTVL.

This sequence joins TRBV25-1 and TRBJ2-1; TRBD2 matches 10 bases. Germline values: CDR1 MGHDK, CDR2 SYGVNS. V trimming: 6 bases; J trimming: 1 base; junction bases outside the gene matches: 3. The CDR3 extends over 15 amino acids. The CDR3 nucleotides are TGTGCCAGCAGCGGACTAGCGGATTCCTACAATGAGCAGTTCTTC. Encoded protein: CASSGLADSYNEQFF. The whole variable domain, filled in from reference TRBV25-1 and TRBJ2-1, reads EADIYQTPRYLVIGTGKKITLECSQTMGHDKMYWYQQDPGMELHLIHYSYGVNSTEKGDLSSESTVSRIRTEHFPLTLESARPSHTSQYLCASSGLADSYNEQFFGPGTRLTVL.